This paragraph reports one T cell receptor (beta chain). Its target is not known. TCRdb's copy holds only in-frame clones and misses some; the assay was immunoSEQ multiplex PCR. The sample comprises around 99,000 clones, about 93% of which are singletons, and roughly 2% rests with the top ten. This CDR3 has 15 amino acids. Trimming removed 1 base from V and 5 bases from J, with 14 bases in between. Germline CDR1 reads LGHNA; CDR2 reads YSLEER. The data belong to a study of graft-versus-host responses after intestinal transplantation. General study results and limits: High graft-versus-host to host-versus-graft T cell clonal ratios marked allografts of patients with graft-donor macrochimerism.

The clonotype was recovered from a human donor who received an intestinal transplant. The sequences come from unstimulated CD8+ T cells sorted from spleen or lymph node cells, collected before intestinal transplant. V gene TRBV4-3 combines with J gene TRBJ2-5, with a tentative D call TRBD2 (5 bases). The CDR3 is CASSQGRLPGETQYF. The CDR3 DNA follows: TGCGCCAGCAGCCAAGGTCGACTCCCGGGGGAGACCCAGTACTTC.